The 20 T cell receptor beta chains below come from one sample, sequenced in a study of blood T cells in healthy people across ages. A second PCR of 7 to 11 cycles used a sample-barcoded 5' primer and a J-beta primer mix. A single record per CDR3 protein comes from TCRdb applying MiXCR to the 5' RACE reads. The sample consists of roughly 1.5 million distinct CDR3 sequences, less than 45% of them appearing once. The sample comprised blood. Receptor source: a woman aged 18-29 years in good health.

The CDR3: CASSSTGIETQYF. The CDR3 nucleotides are TGTGCCAGCAGCTCGACAGGGATAGAGACCCAGTACTTC. The V and J genes are TRBV11-1 and TRBJ2-5; 7 nucleotides match TRBD1. V trimming: 4 bases; J trimming: 4 bases; junction bases outside the gene matches: 3. The CDR3 length is 13 residues. The germline V gene encodes CDR1 SGHAT and CDR2 FQDESV (reference sequence).

V and J are TRBV10-3 and TRBJ2-3, with TRBD2 identical over 8 bases. The CDR3 is 16 residues long. The germline V gene has CDR1 ENHRY and CDR2 SYGVKD. The J segment lost 0 bases and the V segment lost 6 bases, leaving 8 bases of the junction unmatched. CDR3 coding DNA: TGTGCCATCAGCTTATCTAGCGGGTCAAGCACAGATACGCAGTATTTT. Translated, it gives CAISLSSGSSTDTQYF.

The J gene is TRBJ1-2, the V gene TRBV6-5; D unclear. The V and J ends lost 4 bases and 4 bases respectively, with 13 bases between them. CDR1 and CDR2 from the germline V gene are MNHEY and SVGAGI. This CDR3 has 14 amino acids. CDR3 coding DNA: TGTGCCAGCAGTTCCCCGACCACCGGCTATGGCTACACCTTC. This codes for CASSSPTTGYGYTF.

This sequence joins TRBV5-1 and TRBJ2-7; D is perhaps TRBD2 (6 bases). The V end was cut by 4 bases, the J end by 7 bases, with 18 bases between. The CDR3 spans 14 residues. Germline V gene lookup returns CDR1 SGHRS and CDR2 YFSETQ. For the CDR3, the DNA is TGCGCCAGCAGCCTTGCCGGGGGTGTCAATGAGCAGTACTTC. Translation: CASSLAGGVNEQYF.

This chain links TRBV6-6 with TRBJ2-1; 12 bases fit TRBD1. The V gene's germline CDR1 is MNHNY and CDR2 SVGAGI (reference sequence). This CDR3 spans 15 amino acids. The trim removed 4 bases at V and 7 bases at J, leaving 5 bases unmatched. The CDR3 protein is CASSSRDRGRNEQFF. In nucleotides, the CDR3 is TGTGCCAGCAGTTCCCGGGACAGGGGGCGTAATGAGCAGTTCTTC.

This clonotype was detected a few times. The chain employs TRBV7-9 and TRBJ1-2, with D perhaps matching TRBD1 (5 bases). Trimming cost V 3 bases and J 6 bases, with 11 bases left between them. The CDR3 is 13 residues long. CDR1 is SEHNR and CDR2 is FQNEAQ in the germline V gene (reference sequence). The CDR3 loop is CASSFRDVDGYTF. Here the CDR3 DNA reads TGTGCCAGCAGCTTTCGGGACGTCGATGGCTACACCTTC.

The V and J genes are TRBV7-2 and TRBJ2-1, with TRBD2 matching over 9 bases. Germline values: CDR1 SGHTA, CDR2 FQGNSA. V shed 5 bases and J 6 bases; nucleotides not matched to a gene: 8. The CDR3 totals 15 residues. CDR3 sequence: CASSPQGGRANEQFF. The CDR3 DNA follows: TGTGCCAGCAGCCCCCAAGGCGGGAGGGCCAATGAGCAGTTCTTC.

The J gene is TRBJ2-1, the V gene TRBV6-1; D is perhaps TRBD1 or TRBD2 (6 bases each). CDR3 size: 16 residues. Germline CDR1 and CDR2: MNHNS and SASEGT. Between the trimmed V and J ends, which lost 8 bases and 0 bases, there was a span of 17 bases. The CDR3: CASPLKGGSSYNEQFF. The CDR3 DNA reads as TGTGCCAGCCCCTTAAAAGGGGGGAGCTCCTACAATGAGCAGTTCTTC.

The CDR3 protein is CASSPPRQGKEGYTF. Written as DNA, the CDR3 is TGTGCCAGCAGCCCGCCTCGGCAGGGAAAGGAAGGCTACACCTTC. The chain couples TRBV5-6 to TRBJ1-2, with D maybe TRBD1 (5 bases). CDR1 SGHDT and CDR2 YYEEEE come from the germline V gene. V was trimmed by 4 bases and J by 8 bases, leaving 21 bases between them. The CDR3 is made up of 15 amino acids. The whole variable domain, filled in from reference TRBV5-6 and TRBJ1-2, reads DAGVTQSPTHLIKTRGQQVTLRCSPKSGHDTVSWYQQALGQGPQFIFQYYEEEERQRGNFPDRFSGHQFPNYSSELNVNALLLGDSALYLCASSPPRQGKEGYTFGSGTRLTVV.

The gene calls are TRBV4-3 and TRBJ2-1; the D gene is possibly TRBD2 (6 bases). The end of the DNA aligns better with TRBJ2-7, so the J call may be wrong. This CDR3 has 15 residues. Germline CDR1 LGHNA, CDR2 YSLEER. This CDR3 reads CASSRLVADYNEQYF. CDR3 in DNA: TGCGCCAGCAGCCGACTTGTAGCGGACTACAATGAGCAGTACTTC.

The chain combines TRBV5-1 with TRBJ2-3, with 9 nucleotides matching TRBD1. The CDR3 is 16 amino acids. Germline V gene data show CDR1 as SGHRS and CDR2 as YFSETQ. V lost 0 bases, J lost 6 bases, and 8 bases stayed unmatched. CDR3 DNA sequence: TGCGCCAGCAGCTTGGGGGACAGGGAAATGGCGGATACGCAGTATTTT. Its protein product is CASSLGDREMADTQYF.

Details on this clonotype: A read error may produce the germline difference seen at one junction end. The V gene is TRBV5-1, the J gene TRBJ2-1; 10 bases agree with TRBD2. Looked up from germline, CDR1 is SGHRS and CDR2 is YFSETQ. The CDR3 sequence is 15 residues long. For the CDR3, the DNA is TGCGCCGGCAGCGTCGGGACTAGCGACTACAATGAGCAGTTCTTC. This gives the protein CAGSVGTSDYNEQFF.

The chain couples TRBV2 to TRBJ2-3; weak D call: TRBD2 (6 bases). The CDR3 is 15 residues long. Between the trimmed V and J ends, which lost 11 bases and 0 bases, there was a span of 18 bases. Germline CDR1 and CDR2: SNHLY and FYNNEI. The CDR3 region has the DNA TGTGCCTTCAGCGCGGCGGGGACGAGCACAGATACGCAGTATTTT. Translated: CAFSAAGTSTDTQYF.

This chain joins TRBV29-1 and TRBJ2-7; tentative D call: TRBD1 (5 bases). The J call may be incorrect, as the DNA end agrees better with TRBJ2-4. This CDR3 region has 13 residues. The germline V gene encodes CDR1 SQVTM and CDR2 ANQGSEA. CDR3 coding DNA: TGCAGCGTTATTAGACAGGCCAAAAACATTCAGTACTTC. As protein: CSVIRQAKNIQYF.

There are a few counts of this clonotype. The germline gene is not matched at one end of the junction; a read error may be the cause. The chain uses TRBV7-7 and TRBJ2-5, with D tentatively TRBD2 (6 bases). This CDR3 is built from 15 residues. Germline lookup yields CDR1 SSHAT and CDR2 FNYEAQ (reference sequence). The CDR3 protein is CASSRAGTHQETQYF. The CDR3 DNA follows: TGTGCTAGCAGCCGAGCCGGGACTCATCAAGAGACCCAGTACTTC.

This clonotype was observed a few times. V usage is TRBV11-2 and J usage is TRBJ2-5; D perhaps matches TRBD2 (5 bases). The germline CDR1 and CDR2 sequences are SGHAT and FQNNGV. Trimming left V 5 bases short and J 4 bases short, with 11 bases between. The CDR3 loop spans 13 amino acids. The chain's CDR3 is CASSPWSGETQYF. As DNA, the CDR3 is TGTGCCAGCAGCCCCTGGAGCGGAGAGACCCAGTACTTC. Full variable domain (rest looked up from reference TRBV11-2 and TRBJ2-5): EAGVAQSPRYKIIEKRQSVAFWCNPISGHATLYWYQQILGQGPKLLIQFQNNGVVDDSQLPKDRFSAERLKGVDSTLKIQPAKLEDSAVYLCASSPWSGETQYFGPGTRLLVL.

The rearrangement uses TRBV4-1 and TRBJ1-1, with TRBD1 matching over 7 bases. V lost 3 bases and J lost 2; bases outside the gene matches: 6. The CDR3 consists of 15 residues. Looked up from germline, CDR1 is MGHRA and CDR2 is YSYEKL. The CDR3 DNA follows: TGCGCCAGCAGCCACGGACAGGCCGCAAACACTGAAGCTTTCTTT. Its translation: CASSHGQAANTEAFF.

CDR3 in DNA: TGTGCCAGCTCACCAAGGTCGGGACTAAACCAAGAGACCCAGTACTTC. Translation gives CASSPRSGLNQETQYF. V and J are TRBV18 and TRBJ2-5; 7 bases align to TRBD2. Per the germline V gene, CDR1 is KGHSH and CDR2 is LQKENI. J lost 0 bases, V lost 2 bases, and 6 bases had no gene match. The CDR3 is 16 residues long. Variable domain in full (rest from reference TRBV18 and TRBJ2-5): NAGVMQNPRHLVRRRGQEARLRCSPMKGHSHVYWYRQLPEEGLKFMVYLQKENIIDESGMPKERFSAEFPKEGPSILRIQQVVRGDSAAYFCASSPRSGLNQETQYFGPGTRLLVL.

The chain uses TRBV27 and TRBJ2-7, with 7 bases identical to TRBD1. The germline V gene has CDR1 MNHEY and CDR2 SMNVEV (reference sequence). Trimming at V came to 5 bases and at J to 4 bases, leaving 14 bases not matched to a gene. The CDR3 totals 16 residues. The CDR3 bases are TGTGCCAGCAGTGCGATTGGGACAGCAGGCCCTTACGAGCAGTACTTC. Its protein is CASSAIGTAGPYEQYF.

The chain recombines TRBV4-1 with TRBJ1-2; 7 bases map to TRBD1. The trim removed 8 bases at V and 4 bases at J, leaving 13 bases unmatched. This CDR3 has 15 residues. CDR1 and CDR2 (germline): MGHRA, YSYEKL. The CDR3 is CASEATDGTAYGYTF. CDR3 sequence (DNA): TGCGCCAGCGAGGCGACCGATGGGACAGCCTATGGCTACACCTTC.